The next 26 T cell receptor beta chains were all read from a single sample in a study of blood T cell repertoires in COVID-19. TCRdb's table, derived via immunoSEQ multiplex PCR, lists solely in-frame clones and lacks some. Counted here are fewer than 350,000 clones, around 88% occurring once; the ten biggest clones make up roughly 14%. Material for sequencing was peripheral blood. All receptors come from a woman aged 70-85 years with COVID-19, enrolled during active disease.

V usage is TRBV12-5 and J usage is TRBJ1-4; 7 nucleotides match TRBD1. The CDR3 consists of 14 residues. V gave up 6 bases and J gave up 6 bases; unmatched junction bases: 7. Germline CDR1 reads LGHNT; CDR2 reads FRNRAP. The CDR3 region has the DNA TGTGCTAGTGGGACAGGGAAAGCAGATGAAAAACTGTTTTTT. It yields the protein CASGTGKADEKLFF.

This clone is a singleton in its sample. J is TRBJ2-3 and V is TRBV19, with 7 positions matching TRBD2. This CDR3 is 14 amino acids long. Germline CDR1 and CDR2: LNHDA and SQIVND (reference sequence). The V segment lost 10 bases and the J segment 0 bases; nucleotides outside the gene matches: 7. CDR3 sequence: CATGGRVSTDTQYF. In nucleotides, the CDR3 is TGTGCCACTGGGGGGAGGGTCAGCACAGATACGCAGTATTTT.

This chain joins TRBV7-9 and TRBJ1-2, with D perhaps TRBD1 (5 bases). Looked up from germline, CDR1 is SEHNR and CDR2 is FQNEAQ (reference sequence). The CDR3 is 16 amino acids. Trimming pared 1 base from V and 8 bases from J, leaving 20 bases between. The CDR3 is CASSLGVGQGGVGYTF. The CDR3 DNA reads as TGTGCCAGCAGCTTAGGAGTCGGGCAGGGTGGTGTAGGCTACACCTTC.

This clone was observed a handful of times. J is TRBJ2-1 and V is TRBV7-2; 11 nucleotides agree with TRBD2. The trim removed 6 bases at V and 4 bases at J, leaving 5 bases unmatched. Germline lookup yields CDR1 SGHTA and CDR2 FQGNSA. This CDR3 is built from 15 residues. The CDR3 bases are TGTGCCAGCAGACAGACTAGCGGGACTTACAATGAGCAGTTCTTC. Amino acids: CASRQTSGTYNEQFF.

As regards this clone: The conserved phenylalanine or tryptophan normally closing the CDR3 is absent here, so this likely arose from a read error. It is unclear where the CDR3 begins or ends on the DNA, so no DNA is shown, and the CDR3 is as TCRdb lists it. The gene calls are TRBV2 and TRBJ1-1; the D call of TRBD1 is as the table states it, not checked on the DNA. The CDR3 sequence runs 12 residues, both termini included. Germline V CDR1 and CDR2: SNHLY, FYNNEI. The CDR3: CASRGQGASQLS.

This chain links TRBV7-2 with TRBJ2-5; D unclear. CDR1 and CDR2 (germline): SGHTA, FQGNSA. V was cut by 8 bases and J by 0 bases, with 10 bases left in between. The CDR3 covers 13 residues. The chain's CDR3 is CASHTVYQETQYF. As DNA, the CDR3 is TGTGCCAGCCATACTGTGTACCAAGAGACCCAGTACTTC.

The chain has TRBV19 and TRBJ2-1, with TRBD2 matching over 9 bases. The length of the CDR3 is 16 residues. Germline trimming cut 5 bases from V and 7 bases from J; bases unmatched to any gene: 12. Germline CDR1 and CDR2: LNHDA and SQIVND (reference sequence). CDR3 sequence (DNA): TGTGCCAGTAGTGCCTCTAGCGGGGTGGGTAGGAATGAGCAGTTCTTC. This translates into CASSASSGVGRNEQFF.

V is TRBV12-3 or TRBV12-4 and J is TRBJ1-2; D is perhaps TRBD1 (6 bases). Between the trimmed V and J ends, which lost 1 base and 6 bases, there was a span of 9 bases. The CDR3 contains 13 residues. The CDR3 DNA is TGTGCCAGCAGTTTAGAACCAGGGGATGGCTACACCTTC. It codes for CASSLEPGDGYTF.

This clone appeared once. The chain employs TRBV20-1 and TRBJ2-1; the match to TRBD2 covers 7 bases. The V gene end was trimmed by 3 bases and the J gene end by 10 bases; junction bases not matched to a gene: 12. Germline V gene data show CDR1 as DFQATT and CDR2 as SNEGSKA (reference sequence). The CDR3 totals 14 residues. For the CDR3, the DNA is TGCAGTGCTAGTTGGCTAGCGGCTTTCGAGGAGCAGTTCTTC. Amino acid sequence: CSASWLAAFEEQFF.

This chain uses TRBV5-1 with TRBJ2-3, with TRBD2 identical over 13 bases. CDR3 length equals 15 residues. CDR1 SGHRS and CDR2 YFSETQ come from the germline V gene. V shed 4 bases, J shed 5 bases, and the junction held 4 bases outside the gene matches. The DNA for the CDR3 is TGCGCCAGCAGCCCACTAGCGGGGGGGCAAGATACGCAGTATTTT. Amino acid sequence: CASSPLAGGQDTQYF.

The V call is TRBV15, the J call TRBJ2-1; D possibly corresponds to TRBD2 (5 bases). Per germline, CDR1 LNHNV and CDR2 YYDKDF (reference sequence). V lost 6 bases to trimming and J lost 2 bases, with 14 bases between them. CDR3 length: 15 amino acids. CDR3 loop: CATSPSGEPYNEQFF. Written as DNA, the CDR3 is TGTGCCACCAGTCCCTCCGGGGAGCCCTACAATGAGCAGTTCTTC.

This rearrangement joins TRBV19 to TRBJ1-1; D ambiguous. This CDR3 is built from 10 residues. Germline V CDR1 and CDR2: LNHDA, SQIVND (reference sequence). V was pared by 8 bases and J by 4 bases, with 5 bases between. Here the CDR3 DNA reads TGTGCCAGTCGGGGCACTGAAGCTTTCTTT. Amino acid sequence: CASRGTEAFF.

The rearrangement uses TRBV5-8 and TRBJ2-1; no clear D gene. Trimming took 2 bases from V and 5 from J, leaving 5 bases between them. The CDR3 length is 12 residues. Germline CDR1 SGHTS, CDR2 YDEGEE. CDR3 coding DNA: TGTGCCAGCAGCTTCTGGCACAATGAGCAGTTCTTC. Amino acid sequence: CASSFWHNEQFF.

This chain uses TRBV5-6 with TRBJ1-2; D remains ambiguous. Germline loops: CDR1 SGHDT, CDR2 YYEEEE. Trimming left V 3 bases short and J 8 bases short, with 14 bases between. This CDR3 is 13 amino acids long. The CDR3 region has the DNA TGTGCCAGCAGCTCACTACAGCGGAGGGGCTACACCTTC. Translation gives CASSSLQRRGYTF.

For the CDR3, the DNA is TGCGCCAGCAGCCAAGTTGGGGGGGTTCCCACAGATACGCAGTATTTT. It codes for CASSQVGGVPTDTQYF. V gene TRBV4-1 combines with J gene TRBJ2-3; 7 bases fit TRBD2. Germline lookup yields CDR1 MGHRA and CDR2 YSYEKL. V lost 1 base to trimming and J lost 2 bases; unmatched junction nucleotides: 6. There are 16 residues in the CDR3.

The chain joins TRBV6-2 or TRBV6-3 to TRBJ1-5; 7 bases line up with TRBD1. CDR3 length: 15 residues. J lost 1 base, V lost 5 bases, and 5 bases had no gene match. Germline CDR1 reads MNHEY; CDR2 reads SVGEGT. CDR3 sequence reads: CASSPQGQSNQPQHF. The CDR3 DNA reads TGTGCCAGCAGTCCACAGGGGCAGAGCAATCAGCCCCAGCATTTT.

This sequence joins TRBV11-2 and TRBJ1-6; TRBD1 agrees at 7 bases. This CDR3 region has 15 residues. V was clipped by 5 bases and J by 5 bases; unmatched bases: 6. Germline values: CDR1 SGHAT, CDR2 FQNNGV. The CDR3 protein is CASSPLGQDNSPLHF. In nucleotides, the CDR3 is TGTGCCAGCAGCCCACTAGGACAGGATAATTCACCCCTCCACTTT. Complete variable domain (other parts from reference TRBV11-2 and TRBJ1-6): EAGVAQSPRYKIIEKRQSVAFWCNPISGHATLYWYQQILGQGPKLLIQFQNNGVVDDSQLPKDRFSAERLKGVDSTLKIQPAKLEDSAVYLCASSPLGQDNSPLHFGNGTRLTVT.

The rearrangement uses TRBV5-4 and TRBJ1-2; 9 bases are shared with TRBD1. The V gene's germline CDR1 is SGHNT and CDR2 YYREEE (reference sequence). This CDR3 region has 17 residues. V shed 5 bases, J shed 3 bases, and the junction held 14 bases outside the gene matches. The CDR3 nucleotides are TGTGCCAGCAGGTGGGGACAGGGCTCAATCCTTCACTATGGCTACACCTTC. Its translation is CASRWGQGSILHYGYTF. The full variable domain, rest sourced from reference TRBV5-4 and TRBJ1-2, is ETGVTQSPTHLIKTRGQQVTLRCSSQSGHNTVSWYQQALGQGPQFIFQYYREEENGRGNFPPRFSGLQFPNYSSELNVNALELDDSALYLCASRWGQGSILHYGYTFGSGTRLTVV.

The chain links TRBV29-1 to TRBJ1-2, with 9 bases aligning to TRBD1. CDR3 length equals 13 residues. J lost 5 bases, V lost 6 bases, and 7 bases had no gene match. Germline V gene sequence: CDR1 SQVTM, CDR2 ANQGSEA. The CDR3, as DNA: TGCAGCGTGAGAGGGACAGGGTTTTATGGCTACACCTTC. Amino acid sequence: CSVRGTGFYGYTF.

This clone showed up just once. The rearrangement links TRBV5-6 to TRBJ2-7; the D gene is possibly TRBD1 (6 bases). Germline V gene lookup returns CDR1 SGHDT and CDR2 YYEEEE. The V end lost 4 bases, the J end lost 0 bases, and 14 bases lay between the germline ends. The CDR3 is made up of 15 amino acids. DNA of the CDR3: TGTGCCAGCAGCACCCAGGGGACACTCTCCTACGAGCAGTACTTC. This sequence encodes CASSTQGTLSYEQYF. Combining the CDR3 with reference TRBV5-6 and TRBJ2-7 gives the whole variable domain DAGVTQSPTHLIKTRGQQVTLRCSPKSGHDTVSWYQQALGQGPQFIFQYYEEEERQRGNFPDRFSGHQFPNYSSELNVNALLLGDSALYLCASSTQGTLSYEQYFGPGTRLTVT.

J is TRBJ2-7 and V is TRBV7-2; 12 positions agree with TRBD1. Germline CDR1 and CDR2: SGHTA and FQGNSA. Trimming removed 6 bases from V and 4 bases from J; junction bases left unmatched: 10. The CDR3 covers 16 residues. CDR3 in amino acids: CASSLIGTGGFYEQYF. As DNA, the CDR3 is TGTGCCAGCAGTCTTATCGGGACAGGGGGCTTTTACGAGCAGTACTTC.

The rearrangement links TRBV6-5 to TRBJ1-1, with 8 bases fitting TRBD1. V was pared by 4 bases and J by 6 bases, with 10 bases of the junction left unmatched. CDR1 is MNHEY and CDR2 is SVGAGI in the germline V gene. This CDR3 has 15 residues. The CDR3 coding sequence is TGTGCCAGCAGTTTTCTTAGGACAGGGTGGTCTGAAGCTTTCTTT. It codes for CASSFLRTGWSEAFF.

The rearrangement links TRBV4-1 to TRBJ2-3, with 10 bases aligning to TRBD2. This CDR3 is 15 amino acids long. J gave up 11 bases and V 0 bases, and 8 bases lay outside the gene matches. Germline V gene lookup returns CDR1 MGHRA and CDR2 YSYEKL. The CDR3 DNA reads as TGCGCCAGCAGCCAAGAATCTAGCGGGGGTAGAATGCAGTATTTT. It translates to CASSQESSGGRMQYF.

The rearrangement joins TRBV2 to TRBJ1-1, with 11 bases fitting TRBD1. This CDR3 comprises 14 residues. Germline lookup yields CDR1 SNHLY and CDR2 FYNNEI. J was trimmed by 4 bases and V by 5 bases; bases with no gene match: 3. This chain's CDR3 is CASSRDRGATEAFF. DNA of the CDR3: TGTGCCAGCAGTAGGGACAGGGGGGCCACTGAAGCTTTCTTT.

The chain has TRBV5-1 and TRBJ1-5; a possible D gene is TRBD1 (5 bases). Germline assignment: CDR1 SGHRS and CDR2 YFSETQ. CDR3 length: 14 residues. V lost 4 bases and J 5 bases, leaving 13 bases between the germline ends. This CDR3 is CASSPGGLDQPQHF. The CDR3 coding sequence is TGCGCCAGCAGCCCGGGGGGGTTGGATCAGCCCCAGCATTTT.

The J gene is TRBJ1-5, the V gene TRBV19; D is uncertain. The V gene's germline CDR1 is LNHDA and CDR2 SQIVND (reference sequence). Trimming removed 4 bases from V and 4 bases from J, with 11 bases in between. The CDR3 loop spans 14 amino acids. The CDR3: CASSKQSLNQPQHF. In DNA form, the CDR3 reads TGTGCCAGTAGTAAACAGTCCTTGAATCAGCCCCAGCATTTT.